These T cell receptor beta chains were read from a single sample in a study. TCRdb re-derived calls from the RT-PCR reads in MiXCR, one entry per CDR3 protein. The repertoire has fewer than 800,000 distinct CDR3 sequences, approximately 15% of them found once; the top ten carry 3.6%. The sample taken for sequencing was memory CD4+ T cells from blood. The receptors come from a female donor in good health, serving as a healthy control. The CDR3 runs from the conserved cysteine through the conserved F or W. The order of the fields is V gene, CDR3 protein.

>TRBV27
CASSSDSHNTEAFF
>TRBV7-3
CASSSSRGGTGTVSRELFF
>TRBV6-2/TRBV6-3
CASRKTGAENFYGYTF
>TRBV5-6
CASSWRVSNTGELFF
>TRBV12-3/TRBV12-4
CASTLEGVSDEQFF
>TRBV7-8
CASSFRLAGAGGELFF
>TRBV20-1
CSATTGTGMPQHF
>TRBV10-3
CAISDPGRTSTSSYNEQFF
>TRBV20-1
CSGLQEDLYEQYF
>TRBV27
CATQNQGSYEQYF
>TRBV20-1
CSARRLAGASDTQYF
>TRBV12-3/TRBV12-4
CASRGTGVEKLFF
>TRBV7-3
CASSLGTGLGNTGELFF
>TRBV4-2
CASSPFGTGADTQYF
>TRBV7-2
CASILRGTGGIYEQYF
>TRBV3-1
CASSQVPGLGTGELFF
>TRBV6-2/TRBV6-3
CASSSQLAGFHEQYF
>TRBV5-1
CASRPPGQTLGELFF
>TRBV25-1
CASSAPLGTRFGYTF
>TRBV12-3/TRBV12-4
CASSFWGGGELFF
>TRBV7-2
CASSLWDRDRSHNEQFF
>TRBV4-1
CASSQGGNAAQHF
>TRBV20-1
CSARWLPSYNEQFF
>TRBV20-1
CSASDYRDNEQFF
>TRBV27
CASSWAGANTEAFF
>TRBV21-1
CASTVLTGANVLTF
>TRBV9
CASSVQQGYTEAFF
>TRBV29-1
CSVGNRETGNTIYF
>TRBV2
CASSVDRGASPLHF
>TRBV28
CASITPARTENSPLHF
>TRBV7-9
CASSPDTINEKLFF
>TRBV7-2
CASSLFRAGYEQYF
>TRBV30
CAWSVRDRAFSGNTIYF
>TRBV7-7
CASTPGLMQTQYF
>TRBV20-1
CSARDAREGNNSPLHF